This T cell receptor (beta chain) was profiled in a study of cytomegalovirus exposure and HLA in healthy donors. Overall study results and limits: Beyond CMV serostatus, there was no information to go on about immune exposure. Later analysis demonstrated an association between a missense DCLRE1C variant and TCR beta V- and J-gene trimming.

Primers: 60 Vbeta forward and 13 Jbeta reverse. Methods used by the authors: Later, 65 million to 90 million unique TCR beta chains were counted in an analysis, and 10 million to 12 million of them were shared. Profiled with immunoSEQ multiplex PCR; TCRdb holds only in-frame clones, not every one. V and J calls and clone size are given by that table; D and trimming were obtained from the DNA. Of 100,000 to 150,000 clones listed, under 85% are singletons. In regard to this clone: As yet, its antigen is unknown.

CDR3 length equals 12 residues. The germline gives CDR1 GTSNPN, CDR2 SVGIG (reference sequence). V lost 3 bases, J lost 2 bases, and 7 bases lay in between. Sequenced material: PBMCs. This clonotype originated in a woman aged 45 to 65 in good health and CMV-seropositive. This rearrangement joins TRBV30 to TRBJ1-2; D is undetermined. DNA for the CDR3: TGTGCCTGGAGCCCTAGGAACTATGGCTACACCTTC. Residues: CAWSPRNYGYTF.